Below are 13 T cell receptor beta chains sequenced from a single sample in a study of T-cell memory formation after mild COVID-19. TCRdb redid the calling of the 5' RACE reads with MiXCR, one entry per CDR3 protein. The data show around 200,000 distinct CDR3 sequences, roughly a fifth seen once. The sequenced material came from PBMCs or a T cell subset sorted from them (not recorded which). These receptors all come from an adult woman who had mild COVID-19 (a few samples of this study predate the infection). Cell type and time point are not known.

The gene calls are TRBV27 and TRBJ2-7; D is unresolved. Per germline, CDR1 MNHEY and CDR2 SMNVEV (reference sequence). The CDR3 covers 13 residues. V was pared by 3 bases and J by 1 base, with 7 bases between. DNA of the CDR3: TGTGCCAGCAGTTTTTACGGGTCCTACGAGCAGTACTTC. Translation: CASSFYGSYEQYF.

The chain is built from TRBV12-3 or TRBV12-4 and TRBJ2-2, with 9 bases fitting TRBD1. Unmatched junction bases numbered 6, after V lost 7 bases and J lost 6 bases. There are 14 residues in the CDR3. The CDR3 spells CASIGTGFAGELFF. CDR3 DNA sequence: TGTGCCAGCATCGGGACAGGGTTCGCCGGGGAGCTGTTTTTT.

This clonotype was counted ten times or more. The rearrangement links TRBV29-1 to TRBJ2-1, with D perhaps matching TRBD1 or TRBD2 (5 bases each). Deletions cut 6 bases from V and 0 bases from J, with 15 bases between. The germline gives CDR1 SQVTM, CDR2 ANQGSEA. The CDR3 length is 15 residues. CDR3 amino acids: CSVAGTHSSYNEQFF. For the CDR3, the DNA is TGCAGCGTCGCCGGGACGCATAGCTCCTACAATGAGCAGTTCTTC.

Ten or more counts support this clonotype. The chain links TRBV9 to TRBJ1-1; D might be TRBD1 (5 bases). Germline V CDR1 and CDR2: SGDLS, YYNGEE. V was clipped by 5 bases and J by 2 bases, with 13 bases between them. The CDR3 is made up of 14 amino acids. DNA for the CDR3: TGTGCCAGCAGTCCCGGGGGAGGAAACACTGAAGCTTTCTTT. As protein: CASSPGGGNTEAFF. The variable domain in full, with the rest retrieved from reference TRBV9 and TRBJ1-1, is DSGVTQTPKHLITATGQRVTLRCSPRSGDLSVYWYQQSLDQGLQFLIQYYNGEERAKGNILERFSAQQFPDLHSELNLSSLELGDSALYFCASSPGGGNTEAFFGQGTRLTVV.

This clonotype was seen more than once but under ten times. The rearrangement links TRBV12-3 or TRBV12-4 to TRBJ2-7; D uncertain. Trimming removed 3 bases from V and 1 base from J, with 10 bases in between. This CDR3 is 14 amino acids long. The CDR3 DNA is TGTGCCAGCAGTTTTTGGCATCGTTCCTACGAGCAGTACTTC. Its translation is CASSFWHRSYEQYF.

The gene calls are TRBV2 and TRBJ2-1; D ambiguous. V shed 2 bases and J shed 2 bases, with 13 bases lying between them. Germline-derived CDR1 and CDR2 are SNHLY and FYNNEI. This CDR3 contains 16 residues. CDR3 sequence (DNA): TGTGCCAGCAGTGAATTGGCGGAGAGCCCCTACAATGAGCAGTTCTTC. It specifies CASSELAESPYNEQFF.

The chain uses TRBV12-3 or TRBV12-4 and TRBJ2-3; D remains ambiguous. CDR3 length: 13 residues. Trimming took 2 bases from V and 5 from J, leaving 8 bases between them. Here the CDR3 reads CASSLSSGDTQYF. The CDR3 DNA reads TGTGCCAGCAGTTTATCTTCGGGAGATACGCAGTATTTT.

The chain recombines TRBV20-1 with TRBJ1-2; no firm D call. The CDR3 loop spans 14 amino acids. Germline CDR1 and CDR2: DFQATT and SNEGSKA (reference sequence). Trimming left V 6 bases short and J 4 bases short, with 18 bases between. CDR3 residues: CSAKIETQIYGYTF. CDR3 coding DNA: TGCAGTGCAAAAATAGAGACCCAGATCTATGGCTACACCTTC.

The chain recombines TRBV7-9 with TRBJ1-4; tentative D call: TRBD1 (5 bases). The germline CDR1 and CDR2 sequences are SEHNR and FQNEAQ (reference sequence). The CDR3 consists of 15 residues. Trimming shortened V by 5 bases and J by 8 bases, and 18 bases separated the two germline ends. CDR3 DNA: TGTGCCAGCAGCGCCCCAGCGGGGGTCGGGGAAAAACTGTTTTTT. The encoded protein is CASSAPAGVGEKLFF.

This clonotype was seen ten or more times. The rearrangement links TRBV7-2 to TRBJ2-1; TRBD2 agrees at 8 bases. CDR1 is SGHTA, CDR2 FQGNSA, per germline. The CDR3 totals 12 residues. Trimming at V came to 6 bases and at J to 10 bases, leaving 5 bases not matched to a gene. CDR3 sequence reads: CASRGLAHEQFF. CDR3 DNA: TGTGCCAGCAGAGGACTAGCACACGAGCAGTTCTTC.

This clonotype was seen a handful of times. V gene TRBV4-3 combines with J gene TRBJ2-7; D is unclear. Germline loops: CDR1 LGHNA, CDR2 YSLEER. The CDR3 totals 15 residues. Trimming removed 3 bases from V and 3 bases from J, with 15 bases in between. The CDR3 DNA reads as TGCGCCAGCAGCCAGGCCCTCTCCCCAGGCTACGAGCAGTACTTC. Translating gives CASSQALSPGYEQYF.

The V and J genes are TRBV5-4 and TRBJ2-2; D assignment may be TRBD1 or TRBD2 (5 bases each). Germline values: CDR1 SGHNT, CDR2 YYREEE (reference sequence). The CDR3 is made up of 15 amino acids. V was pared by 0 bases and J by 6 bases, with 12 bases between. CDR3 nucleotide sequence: TGTGCCAGCAGCTTGGATTTCGGGGACCCCGGGGAGCTGTTTTTT. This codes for CASSLDFGDPGELFF.

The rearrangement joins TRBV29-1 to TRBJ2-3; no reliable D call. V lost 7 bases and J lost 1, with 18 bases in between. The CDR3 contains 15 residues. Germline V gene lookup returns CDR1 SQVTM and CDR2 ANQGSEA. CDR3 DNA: TGCAGCGCCGTATGGGTTACGTCTGGCACAGATACGCAGTATTTT. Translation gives CSAVWVTSGTDTQYF.